This TCR beta chain was sequenced in a study of cytomegalovirus exposure and HLA in healthy donors. The sample holds a few counts of this clone. Amplification used 60 Vbeta primers and 13 Jbeta primers. Method: immunoSEQ multiplex PCR; TCRdb's copy keeps in-frame clones and lacks some. The data contain around 95,000 clones, under 80% of them singletons. This CDR3 has 15 residues. Trimming took 2 bases from V and 7 from J; bases not matched to a gene: 7. Germline V gives CDR1 SGHTA, CDR2 FQGTGA. Input material: PBMCs. The chain joins TRBV7-3 to TRBJ2-1, with 8 bases that match TRBD2. This TCR derives from a man aged 25-45 years in good health and CMV-seropositive. CDR3 sequence reads: CASSLDGGARNEQFF. For the CDR3, the DNA is TGTGCCAGCAGCTTAGACGGGGGGGCACGTAATGAGCAGTTCTTC.